This TCR beta chain was sequenced for a study of blood T cell repertoires in COVID-19. Study at large: From the United States, Italy and Spain came samples of acute and convalescent COVID-19. The analysed material was cDNA or gDNA that came from T cells, B-cell-depleted T cells, or PBMCs.

Assay used: immunoSEQ multiplex PCR; TCRdb lists only in-frame clones, some missing. The sample lists tens of thousands of clones; roughly 68% were seen once. V shed 0 bases and J shed 7 bases, with 10 bases lying between them. Germline V gene lookup returns CDR1 SSHAT and CDR2 FNYEAQ (reference sequence). CDR3 size: 14 residues. This TCR came from a woman of 80 years or more with acute or convalescent COVID-19. The specimen sequenced was peripheral blood. This chain uses TRBV7-7 with TRBJ2-1, with D possibly being TRBD2 (6 bases). The CDR3 region is CASSLAGGPNEQFF. In DNA form, the CDR3 reads TGTGCCAGCAGCTTAGCAGGAGGGCCGAATGAGCAGTTCTTC.